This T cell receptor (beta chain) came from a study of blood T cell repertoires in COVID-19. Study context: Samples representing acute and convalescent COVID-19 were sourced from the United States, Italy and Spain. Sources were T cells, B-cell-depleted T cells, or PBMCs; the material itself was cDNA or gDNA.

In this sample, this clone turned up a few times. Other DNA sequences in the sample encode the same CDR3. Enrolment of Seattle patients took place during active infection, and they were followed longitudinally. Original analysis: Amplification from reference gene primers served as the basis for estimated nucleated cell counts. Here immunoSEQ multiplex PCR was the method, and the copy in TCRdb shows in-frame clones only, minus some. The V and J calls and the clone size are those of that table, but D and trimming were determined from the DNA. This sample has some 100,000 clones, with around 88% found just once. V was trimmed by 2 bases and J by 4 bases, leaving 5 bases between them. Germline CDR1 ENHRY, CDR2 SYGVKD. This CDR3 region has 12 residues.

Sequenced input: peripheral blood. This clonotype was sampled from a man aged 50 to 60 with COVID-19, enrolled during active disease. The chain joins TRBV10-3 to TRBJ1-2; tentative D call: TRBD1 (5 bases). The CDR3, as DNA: TGTGCCATCAGTGAGGACAGCTATGGCTACACCTTC. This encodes CAISEDSYGYTF.